The 14 T cell receptor beta chains below come from one sample, sequenced in a study of patients and donors after allogeneic stem cell transplantation. TCRdb re-derived calls from the RT-PCR reads in MiXCR, one entry per CDR3 protein. The sample has roughly 180,000 distinct CDR3 sequences, 40% to 45% seen once. Source material: blood, either unsorted or a sorted T cell fraction (not recorded which). The receptors derive from a human donor who was either an allogeneic HSCT recipient or a stem cell or donor lymphocyte infusion donor (not recorded which). It is not recorded whose cells these are; they may come from a transplant donor.

This rearrangement joins TRBV10-3 to TRBJ2-3; either TRBD1 or TRBD2 may supply D (5 bases each). The CDR3 consists of 14 residues. Per the germline V gene, CDR1 is ENHRY and CDR2 is SYGVKD. V lost 3 bases and J 4 bases, leaving 11 bases between the germline ends. This CDR3 reads CAISDEQGPDTQYF. The CDR3 region has the DNA TGTGCCATCAGTGACGAGCAGGGACCAGATACGCAGTATTTT.

The rearrangement uses TRBV29-1 and TRBJ2-3, with D possibly matching TRBD2 (5 bases). Trimming took 5 bases from V and 1 from J, leaving 16 bases between them. Germline values: CDR1 SQVTM, CDR2 ANQGSEA. This CDR3 contains 15 residues. The chain's CDR3 is CSVPQLAGGTDTQYF. CDR3 bases: TGCAGCGTTCCACAGCTAGCTGGAGGCACAGATACGCAGTATTTT.

Only a few counts were recorded for this clonotype. The V call is TRBV5-1, the J call TRBJ2-7; D tentatively reads TRBD1 or TRBD2 (5 bases each). The CDR3 has 14 residues. Germline V CDR1 and CDR2: SGHRS, YFSETQ. With 0 bases removed from V and 6 bases from J, the gap between germline ends came to 13 bases. In DNA form, the CDR3 reads TGCGCCAGCAGCTTGGACAGGAGGAAAGGCGAGCAGTACTTC. It codes for CASSLDRRKGEQYF.

This clonotype was counted between two and nine times. DNA of the CDR3: TGTGCCATCCAAGGGAGGTCATACAATGAGCAGTTCTTC. Amino acids: CAIQGRSYNEQFF. The V gene is TRBV6-2 or TRBV6-3, the J gene TRBJ2-1; possible D gene TRBD2, 6 bases. The V and J ends lost 10 bases and 4 bases respectively, with 14 bases between them. The CDR3 runs 13 residues. The germline gives CDR1 MNHEY, CDR2 SVGEGT.

This clonotype was recorded at least ten times. V gene TRBV12-3 or TRBV12-4 combines with J gene TRBJ1-5; tentatively, D is TRBD1 (5 bases). V lost 5 bases and J lost 0, with 11 bases in between. The CDR3 is 15 amino acids. CDR3 loop: CASSADTYSNQPQHF. CDR3 in DNA: TGTGCCAGCAGTGCGGACACCTATAGCAATCAGCCCCAGCATTTT.

The rearrangement uses TRBV27 and TRBJ1-5, with D possibly TRBD1 on 5 matching bases. Germline V gene sequence: CDR1 MNHEY, CDR2 SMNVEV (reference sequence). The CDR3 totals 15 residues. V dropped 2 bases and J dropped 6 bases, with 14 bases sitting between them. CDR3 coding DNA: TGTGCCAGCAGTTTACAGGGCCGGGGGATTCAGCCCCAGCATTTT. Its translation: CASSLQGRGIQPQHF.

This clonotype was observed a few times. This rearrangement joins TRBV6-1 to TRBJ1-2; D remains ambiguous. The CDR3 is 17 residues long. The V and J ends lost 5 bases and 4 bases respectively, with 23 bases between them. The germline V gene has CDR1 MNHNS and CDR2 SASEGT. This CDR3 is CASSSSFSPDPIYGYTF. In nucleotides, the CDR3 is TGTGCCAGCAGTTCCAGCTTCTCACCGGACCCAATCTATGGCTACACCTTC.

The V gene is TRBV12-3 or TRBV12-4, the J gene TRBJ2-1; 8 nucleotides match TRBD2. This CDR3 spans 16 amino acids. Trimming at V came to 6 bases and at J to 5 bases, leaving 12 bases not matched to a gene. This CDR3 reads CASSPGLAGIHNEQFF. The CDR3 coding sequence is TGTGCCAGCAGCCCCGGGCTAGCGGGCATTCACAATGAGCAGTTCTTC.

This clonotype has only a few counts. The rearrangement joins TRBV7-9 to TRBJ1-2; no reliable D call. Germline CDR1 reads SEHNR; CDR2 reads FQNEAQ (reference sequence). The V end was cut by 1 base, the J end by 4 bases, with 13 bases between. This CDR3 region has 15 residues. The CDR3 here is CASSLGGPAGYGYTF. CDR3 coding DNA: TGTGCCAGCAGCTTAGGCGGACCCGCGGGCTATGGCTACACCTTC. Full variable domain (remainder filled in from reference TRBV7-9 and TRBJ1-2): DTGVSQNPRHKITKRGQNVTFRCDPISEHNRLYWYRQTLGQGPEFLTYFQNEAQLEKSRLLSDRFSAERPKGSFSTLEIQRTEQGDSAMYLCASSLGGPAGYGYTFGSGTRLTVV.

This sequence joins TRBV4-2 and TRBJ1-1; 7 nucleotides agree with TRBD1. The germline CDR1 and CDR2 sequences are LGHNA and YNFKEQ. J lost 2 bases, V lost 0 bases, and 3 bases had no gene match. This CDR3 has 15 amino acids. The CDR3 spells CASSQEGQPNTEAFF. The CDR3 nucleotides read TGTGCCAGCAGCCAAGAGGGACAGCCTAACACTGAAGCTTTCTTT.

The chain links TRBV27 to TRBJ1-2; D is possibly TRBD1 (6 bases). The CDR3 loop spans 15 amino acids. Germline V gene data show CDR1 as MNHEY and CDR2 as SMNVEV (reference sequence). V dropped 2 bases and J dropped 2 bases, with 12 bases sitting between them. CDR3 region: CASSLAAGVNYGYTF. In nucleotides, the CDR3 is TGTGCCAGCAGTTTAGCGGCAGGGGTGAACTATGGCTACACCTTC.

The chain employs TRBV6-6 and TRBJ2-3, with TRBD2 identical over 11 bases. The trim removed 2 bases at V and 5 bases at J, leaving 6 bases unmatched. This CDR3 is built from 16 residues. The germline V gene encodes CDR1 MNHNY and CDR2 SVGAGI (reference sequence). This CDR3 reads CASSYPTSGSLDTQYF. In DNA, the CDR3 is TGTGCCAGCAGTTACCCCACTAGCGGGAGCCTAGATACGCAGTATTTT.

The gene calls are TRBV25-1 and TRBJ2-7, with D tentatively TRBD1 (6 bases). Germline CDR1 and CDR2: MGHDK and SYGVNS. The CDR3 totals 14 residues. The ends were cut back, 3 bases at V and 6 bases at J, with 15 bases in the middle. In nucleotides, the CDR3 is TGTGCCAGCAGTGACGACAGGATGGCCAGCGAGCAGTACTTC. Translating it yields CASSDDRMASEQYF.

Here the CDR3 reads CASTTGGPYEQYF. CDR3 nucleotide sequence: TGTGCCAGCACGACAGGGGGGCCCTACGAGCAGTACTTC. The V gene is TRBV30, the J gene TRBJ2-7; the match to TRBD1 covers 9 bases. J lost 2 bases, V lost 8 bases, and 7 bases had no gene match. The germline V gene encodes CDR1 GTSNPN and CDR2 SVGIG (reference sequence). The CDR3 has 13 residues.